This TCR beta chain originates from a study of shared clonotypes between healthy human individuals. There were no recent acute infections or vaccinations among the donors, who were healthy HIV-negative adults. At a deep level, the assay was run. Sequencing used immunoSEQ multiplex PCR; TCRdb keeps in-frame clones, though not all of them. The table includes 2,500,000 or so clones, around 90% detected once. The germline gives CDR1 SGHAT, CDR2 FQNNGV. The length of the CDR3 is 13 residues. Between the trimmed V and J ends, which lost 5 bases and 2 bases, there was a span of 10 bases. The sequence came from a man younger than 30 in good health. Some clones in this sample may be carry-over from other donors' samples. The sample was naive CD4+ T cells from PBMCs. Subset noted: CD45RA+ positively selected. J is TRBJ2-7 and V is TRBV11-2; TRBD2 is a possible D gene (6 bases). Here the CDR3 reads CASSPRGTYEQYF. The CDR3 region has the DNA TGTGCCAGCAGCCCGCGGGGCACCTACGAGCAGTACTTC.